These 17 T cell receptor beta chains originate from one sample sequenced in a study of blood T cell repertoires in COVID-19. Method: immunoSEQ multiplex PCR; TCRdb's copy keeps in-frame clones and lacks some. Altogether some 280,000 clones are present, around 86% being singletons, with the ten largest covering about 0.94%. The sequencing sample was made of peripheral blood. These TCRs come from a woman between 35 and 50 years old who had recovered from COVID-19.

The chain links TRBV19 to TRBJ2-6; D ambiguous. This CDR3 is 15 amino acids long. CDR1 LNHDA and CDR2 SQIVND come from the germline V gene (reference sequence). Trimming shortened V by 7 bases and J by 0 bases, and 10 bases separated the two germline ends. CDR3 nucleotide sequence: TGTGCCAGTACCACTATCAGCTCTGGGGCCAACGTCCTGACTTTC. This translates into CASTTISSGANVLTF.

In nucleotides, the CDR3 is TGTGCCACCAGTGAAACCGGGACAGGGGCGGACGGGGAGCTGTTTTTT. Encoded protein: CATSETGTGADGELFF. The chain carries TRBV24-1 and TRBJ2-2; 10 nucleotides match TRBD1. V lost 4 bases, J lost 7 bases, and 8 bases stayed unmatched. There are 16 residues in the CDR3. The germline gives CDR1 KGHDR, CDR2 SFDVKD.

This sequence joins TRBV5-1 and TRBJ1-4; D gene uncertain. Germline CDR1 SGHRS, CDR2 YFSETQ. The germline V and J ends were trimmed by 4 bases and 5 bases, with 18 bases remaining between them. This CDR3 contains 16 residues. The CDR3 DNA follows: TGCGCCAGCAGCCCAGGACTGGGTGTCCCCAATGAAAAACTGTTTTTT. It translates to CASSPGLGVPNEKLFF.

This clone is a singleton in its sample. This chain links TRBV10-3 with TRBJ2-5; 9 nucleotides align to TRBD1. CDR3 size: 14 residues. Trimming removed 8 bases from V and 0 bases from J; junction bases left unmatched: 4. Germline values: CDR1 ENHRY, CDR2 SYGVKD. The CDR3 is CAIGQGQYQETQYF. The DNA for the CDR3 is TGTGCCATCGGACAGGGGCAATACCAAGAGACCCAGTACTTC.

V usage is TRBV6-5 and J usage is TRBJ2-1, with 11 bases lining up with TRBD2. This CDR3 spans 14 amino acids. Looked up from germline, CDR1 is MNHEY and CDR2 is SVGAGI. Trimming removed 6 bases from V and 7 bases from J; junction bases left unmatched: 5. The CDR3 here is CASSYGTSGNEQFF. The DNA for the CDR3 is TGTGCCAGCAGCTATGGGACTAGCGGAAATGAGCAGTTCTTC.

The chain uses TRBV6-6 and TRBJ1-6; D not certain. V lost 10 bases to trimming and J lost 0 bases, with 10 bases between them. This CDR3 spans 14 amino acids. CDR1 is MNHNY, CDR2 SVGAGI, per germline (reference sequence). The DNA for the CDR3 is TGTGCCACCTGCGGAGGCTCCTATAATTCACCCCTCCACTTT. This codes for CATCGGSYNSPLHF.

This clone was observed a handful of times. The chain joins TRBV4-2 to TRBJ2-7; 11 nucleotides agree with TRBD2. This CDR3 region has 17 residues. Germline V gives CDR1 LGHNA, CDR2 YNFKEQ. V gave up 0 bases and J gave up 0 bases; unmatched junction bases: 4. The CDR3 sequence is CASSQEGTSGPSYEQYF. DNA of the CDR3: TGTGCCAGCAGCCAAGAAGGGACTAGCGGTCCCTCCTACGAGCAGTACTTC.

CDR3 sequence reads: CASSLDTGSSGYTF. The CDR3 region has the DNA TGCGCCAGCAGCTTGGATACAGGGTCGTCTGGCTACACCTTC. The gene calls are TRBV5-1 and TRBJ1-2; D perhaps matches TRBD1 (6 bases). CDR3 size: 14 residues. CDR1 and CDR2 (germline): SGHRS, YFSETQ. The ends were cut back, 0 bases at V and 7 bases at J, with 13 bases in the middle.

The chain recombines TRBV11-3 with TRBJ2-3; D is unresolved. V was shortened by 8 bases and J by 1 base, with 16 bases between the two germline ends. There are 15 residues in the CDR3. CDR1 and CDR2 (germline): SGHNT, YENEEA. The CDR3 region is CASAPRSSGTDTQYF. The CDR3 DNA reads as TGTGCCAGCGCCCCCAGGTCCAGTGGCACAGATACGCAGTATTTT.

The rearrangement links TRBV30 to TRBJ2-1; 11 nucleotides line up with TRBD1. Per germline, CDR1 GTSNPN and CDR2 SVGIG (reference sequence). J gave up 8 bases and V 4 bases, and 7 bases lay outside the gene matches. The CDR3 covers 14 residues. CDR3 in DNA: TGTGCCTGGATTCCGGACAGGGGGCGCGATGAGCAGTTCTTC. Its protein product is CAWIPDRGRDEQFF.

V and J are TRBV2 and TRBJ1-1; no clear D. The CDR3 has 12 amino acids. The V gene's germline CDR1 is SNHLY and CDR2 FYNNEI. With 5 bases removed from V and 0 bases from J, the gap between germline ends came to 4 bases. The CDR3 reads CASSPMNTEAFF. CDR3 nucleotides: TGTGCCAGCAGTCCCATGAACACTGAAGCTTTCTTT.

CDR3 bases: TGTGCCAGCAGCGCACCGGGACAGCAGTACGAGCAGTACTTC. Protein product: CASSAPGQQYEQYF. The chain combines TRBV5-6 with TRBJ2-7, with 7 bases identical to TRBD1. The CDR3 has 14 amino acids. Germline CDR1 and CDR2: SGHDT and YYEEEE. The V segment lost 4 bases and the J segment 4 bases; nucleotides outside the gene matches: 8.

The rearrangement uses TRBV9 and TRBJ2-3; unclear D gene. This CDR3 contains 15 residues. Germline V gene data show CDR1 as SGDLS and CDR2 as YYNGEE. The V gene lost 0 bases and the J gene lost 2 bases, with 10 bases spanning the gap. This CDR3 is CASSVEAGYTDTQYF. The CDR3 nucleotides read TGTGCCAGCAGCGTAGAGGCAGGATACACAGATACGCAGTATTTT.

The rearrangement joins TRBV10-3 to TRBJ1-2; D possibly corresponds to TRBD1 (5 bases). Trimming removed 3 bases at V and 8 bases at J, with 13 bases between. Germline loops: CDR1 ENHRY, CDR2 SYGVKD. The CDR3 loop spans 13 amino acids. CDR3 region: CAISEGARLGYTF. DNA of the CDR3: TGTGCCATCAGTGAAGGGGCCCGGCTGGGCTACACCTTC.

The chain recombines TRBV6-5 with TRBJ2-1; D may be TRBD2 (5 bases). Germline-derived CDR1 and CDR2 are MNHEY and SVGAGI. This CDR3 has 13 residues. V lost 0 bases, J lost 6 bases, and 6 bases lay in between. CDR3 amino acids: CASSYSAGNEQFF. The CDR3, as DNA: TGTGCCAGCAGTTACTCGGCGGGCAATGAGCAGTTCTTC.

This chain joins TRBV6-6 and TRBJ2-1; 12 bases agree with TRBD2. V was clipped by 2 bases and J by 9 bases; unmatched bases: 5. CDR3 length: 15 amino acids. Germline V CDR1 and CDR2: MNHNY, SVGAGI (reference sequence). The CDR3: CASSYPPGLAGEQFF. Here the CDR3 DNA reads TGTGCCAGCAGTTACCCCCCGGGACTAGCGGGTGAGCAGTTCTTC.

The CDR3 DNA reads TGCAGCGGAGAGGGACAGGGGCCCTACGAGCAGTACTTC. Amino acid sequence: CSGEGQGPYEQYF. The chain uses TRBV29-1 and TRBJ2-7; 10 nucleotides agree with TRBD1. The CDR3 loop spans 13 amino acids. With V trimmed by 7 bases and J by 2 bases, 5 bases remained unmatched. CDR1 and CDR2 from the germline V gene are SQVTM and ANQGSEA.